These 17 T cell receptor beta chains share one sample of origin, sequenced in a study of vaccination and CD4 T cells after COVID-19. Described treatment: approximately 9-day PBMC culture with coronavirus spike peptide pools or control peptides (ViraFEST assay). One should note that the unexposed donor's CD4+ T cells were collected before the COVID-19 pandemic (2011-2018). Cultured CD4+ T cell DNA underwent sequencing with the Oncomine TCR Beta short-read assay. From the PCR reads, TCRdb called clonotypes with MiXCR, one entry per CDR3 protein. Of about 6,600 distinct CDR3 sequences listed, approximately 32% are singletons. For these TCRs, the target antigens are not known. Sequencing input: CD4+ T cells from blood, cultured in vitro. The origin of the receptors is a human donor in good health.

In its sample, this clonotype was seen a few times. This chain connects TRBV7-6 to TRBJ2-7; 7 bases agree with TRBD2. Germline CDR1 SGHVS, CDR2 FNYEAQ. The CDR3 totals 14 residues. After removal of 7 bases from V and 4 bases from J, the junction contained 10 bases not matched to a gene. The CDR3 sequence is CASTLGGAIYEQYF. The DNA for the CDR3 is TGTGCCAGCACCCTGGGAGGGGCTATATACGAGCAGTACTTC.

About this clonotype itself: At one of its ends the junction is not consistent with the germline gene, which may arise from a read error. The chain is built from TRBV7-9 and TRBJ2-1, with 8 bases matching TRBD2. The CDR3 loop spans 12 amino acids. Germline V gene data show CDR1 as SEHNR and CDR2 as FQNEAQ (reference sequence). The CDR3 region is CASSFFPGGPVF. In DNA form, the CDR3 reads TGTGCCAGCAGCTTTTTCCCGGGGGGGCCTGTCTTC.

The chain links TRBV5-4 to TRBJ2-7; unclear D gene. Deletions cut 0 bases from V and 0 bases from J, with 13 bases between. The CDR3 spans 16 residues. Germline V gene sequence: CDR1 SGHNT, CDR2 YYREEE (reference sequence). This chain's CDR3 is CASSLDVSKSSYEQYF. In DNA form, the CDR3 reads TGTGCCAGCAGCTTGGATGTCTCCAAGAGCTCCTACGAGCAGTACTTC. Full variable domain (rest looked up from reference TRBV5-4 and TRBJ2-7): ETGVTQSPTHLIKTRGQQVTLRCSSQSGHNTVSWYQQALGQGPQFIFQYYREEENGRGNFPPRFSGLQFPNYSSELNVNALELDDSALYLCASSLDVSKSSYEQYFGPGTRLTVT.

This rearrangement joins TRBV6-1 to TRBJ2-1, with TRBD2 identical over 10 bases. J gave up 8 bases and V 6 bases, and 7 bases lay outside the gene matches. Germline loops: CDR1 MNHNS, CDR2 SASEGT. This CDR3 has 14 amino acids. CDR3: CASRSGGAVYEQFF. The CDR3 nucleotides are TGTGCCAGCAGGAGCGGGGGGGCCGTTTATGAGCAGTTCTTC.

This clonotype is medium-sized (0.01 to 0.1%) within its sample. The rearrangement joins TRBV25-1 to TRBJ2-5; D uncertain. This CDR3 is 14 amino acids long. Germline assignment: CDR1 MGHDK and CDR2 SYGVNS. Trimming removed 6 bases at V and 5 bases at J, with 16 bases between. CDR3: CASRGWTGEETQYF. CDR3 nucleotides: TGTGCCAGCAGGGGTTGGACGGGCGAGGAGACCCAGTACTTC.

This clonotype was counted a single time. The V gene is TRBV5-1, the J gene TRBJ1-2; perhaps TRBD1 as D (5 bases). Germline V gene sequence: CDR1 SGHRS, CDR2 YFSETQ. Trimming cost V 0 bases and J 4 bases, with 10 bases left between them. The CDR3 extends over 14 amino acids. The CDR3 coding sequence is TGCGCCAGCAGCTTGGGGGACGGACGCTATGGCTACACCTTC. Translation gives CASSLGDGRYGYTF. Filled out from reference TRBV5-1 and TRBJ1-2, the complete variable domain reads KAGVTQTPRYLIKTRGQQVTLSCSPISGHRSVSWYQQTPGQGLQFLFEYFSETQRNKGNFPGRFSGRQFSNSRSEMNVSTLELGDSALYLCASSLGDGRYGYTFGSGTRLTVV.

This clonotype was observed a few times. The V call is TRBV21-1, the J call TRBJ1-3. TRBV21-1 is marked as a pseudogene. The CDR3 is 19 amino acids. The CDR3 coding sequence is TGTGCCAGCAGCAAAGAAGGAACAGCCCAACGCGACTCTGGAAACACCATATATTTT. Translated: CASSKEGTAQRDSGNTIYF.

This clonotype has a handful of counts. V and J are TRBV20-1 and TRBJ1-2, with 7 bases lining up with TRBD1. With V trimmed by 5 bases and J by 6 bases, 6 bases remained unmatched. This CDR3 contains 12 residues. CDR1 and CDR2 (germline): DFQATT, SNEGSKA (reference sequence). CDR3 protein: CSASDRRNGYTF. As DNA, the CDR3 is TGCAGTGCTTCGGACAGGCGCAATGGCTACACCTTC.

This clonotype has more than one count but fewer than ten. The chain combines TRBV10-1 with TRBJ2-1; 7 positions match TRBD1. The germline CDR1 and CDR2 sequences are WNHNN and SYGVQD (reference sequence). The CDR3 extends over 13 amino acids. With V trimmed by 6 bases and J by 7 bases, 6 bases remained unmatched. The DNA of the CDR3 is TGCGCCAGCAGGAGACAGGGTGGGAATGAGCAGTTCTTC. Translated: CASRRQGGNEQFF.

The CDR3, as DNA: TGTGCCAGCAGTCCCGGACTAGCGGGGGGATTGGGTACGCAGTATTTT. This gives the protein CASSPGLAGGLGTQYF. The chain couples TRBV6-1 to TRBJ2-3; 14 bases agree with TRBD2. The CDR3 consists of 16 residues. Germline V gives CDR1 MNHNS, CDR2 SASEGT. With 5 bases clipped from V and 8 bases from J, the junction kept 9 bases outside the gene matches.

The J gene is TRBJ2-1, the V gene TRBV6-5; D unresolved. CDR1 and CDR2 from the germline V gene are MNHEY and SVGAGI. The CDR3 has 11 residues. Trimming pared 4 bases from V and 12 bases from J, leaving 10 bases between. CDR3 nucleotides: TGTGCCAGCAGTTCGGCAGATTTGCAGTTCTTC. It translates to CASSSADLQFF.

This clonotype was picked up a small number of times. The genes are TRBV20-1 and TRBJ2-7, with D perhaps given as TRBD1 or TRBD2 (5 bases each). V lost 6 bases and J 5 bases, leaving 17 bases between the germline ends. Germline V gene data show CDR1 as DFQATT and CDR2 as SNEGSKA (reference sequence). The CDR3 totals 13 residues. This CDR3 reads CSAPRGIRDEQYF. In DNA, the CDR3 is TGCAGTGCCCCGAGGGGAATACGAGACGAGCAGTACTTC.

The sample holds a few counts of this clonotype. The chain has TRBV7-3 and TRBJ2-2; D unresolved. Germline V CDR1 and CDR2: SGHTA, FQGTGA. Trimming shortened V by 0 bases and J by 6 bases, and 11 bases separated the two germline ends. The CDR3 loop spans 15 amino acids. Here the CDR3 reads CASSLTLLVAGELFF. The DNA of the CDR3 is TGTGCCAGCAGCTTAACCCTATTAGTGGCCGGGGAGCTGTTTTTT.

The chain links TRBV4-1 to TRBJ1-2; D perhaps matches TRBD1 (5 bases). The CDR3 contains 14 residues. V gave up 0 bases and J gave up 7 bases, with 12 bases separating them. Germline V gives CDR1 MGHRA, CDR2 YSYEKL. CDR3 loop: CASSQEFGAGGYTF. The CDR3, as DNA: TGCGCCAGCAGCCAAGAATTTGGGGCCGGTGGCTACACCTTC.

The rearrangement links TRBV29-1 to TRBJ1-2; D call uncertain. The V and J ends lost 3 bases and 5 bases respectively, with 10 bases between them. The CDR3 has 12 residues. Germline values: CDR1 SQVTM, CDR2 ANQGSEA. In DNA, the CDR3 is TGCAGCGTTGACGAGGACGTGTATGGCTACACCTTC. Amino acid sequence: CSVDEDVYGYTF.

The rearrangement links TRBV11-2 to TRBJ1-1; D is ambiguous. The CDR3 has 17 amino acids. Germline values: CDR1 SGHAT, CDR2 FQNNGV. V was clipped by 0 bases and J by 2 bases, with 16 bases between them. CDR3 DNA sequence: TGTGCCAGCAGCTTAGATGAGGAGGGAACATACAACACTGAAGCTTTCTTT. This translates into CASSLDEEGTYNTEAFF. The full variable domain, with the rest looked up from reference TRBV11-2 and TRBJ1-1, is EAGVAQSPRYKIIEKRQSVAFWCNPISGHATLYWYQQILGQGPKLLIQFQNNGVVDDSQLPKDRFSAERLKGVDSTLKIQPAKLEDSAVYLCASSLDEEGTYNTEAFFGQGTRLTVV.

This clonotype has a handful of counts. The rearrangement uses TRBV30 and TRBJ2-7; 12 nucleotides match TRBD2. V trimming: 5 bases; J trimming: 6 bases; junction bases outside the gene matches: 5. In germline, CDR1 is GTSNPN, CDR2 SVGIG (reference sequence). This CDR3 region has 13 residues. CDR3 coding DNA: TGTGCCTGGTCTACACTAGCGGGGGGCGAGCAGTACTTC. Protein: CAWSTLAGGEQYF. The entire variable domain, with the rest obtained from reference TRBV30 and TRBJ2-7, is as follows: SQTIHQWPATLVQPVGSPLSLECTVEGTSNPNLYWYRQAAGRGLQLLFYSVGIGQISSEVPQNLSASRPQDRQFILSSKKLLLSDSGFYLCAWSTLAGGEQYFGPGTRLTVT.